The entry below describes one T cell receptor beta chain. This sample is part of a study of blood T cell repertoires in COVID-19. The overall study: COVID-19 samples, acute and convalescent, were from the United States, Italy and Spain. From T cells, B-cell-depleted T cells, or PBMCs came the material, which was cDNA or gDNA.

V gave up 3 bases and J gave up 4 bases; unmatched junction bases: 1. The germline V gene encodes CDR1 MNHEY and CDR2 SMNVEV (reference sequence). This CDR3 contains 14 residues. Authors' methods: Amplification of reference gene primers was used by the study to estimate nucleated cell counts. The data were produced by immunoSEQ multiplex PCR, yet TCRdb's version contains in-frame clones alone and is incomplete. That table is the source of V, J and clone size, and D and trimming were worked out from the DNA. The repertoire holds some 100,000 clones, with approximately 86% as singletons. The sequence was collected from a woman aged 65 to 85 with acute or convalescent COVID-19. The specimen was peripheral blood. The chain is built from TRBV27 and TRBJ1-1; 11 bases match TRBD1. CDR3 nucleotides: TGTGCCAGCAGTTTGGGACAGGGGGTCACTGAAGCTTTCTTT. It specifies CASSLGQGVTEAFF.